This T cell receptor beta chain was identified in a study of read filtering for tumor transcriptome and immune sequencing. Study summary: RNA-seq yielded only about 75 to 1273 TCR reads, IR-seq about 3.5 to 10.27 million.

This clonotype was seen at least ten times. The antigen remains undetermined. Per the germline V gene, CDR1 is MNHNY and CDR2 is SVGAGI (reference sequence). CDR3 size: 15 residues. The library was built from about 0.4 ug RNA with molecular barcoded adaptors for alpha/delta and beta/gamma chains. Via MiXCR, TCRdb re-called the reads, giving one row per CDR3 protein. Here the sample spans under 25,000 distinct CDR3 sequences, roughly an eighth being singletons. Study-wide results and caveats: Single-read clonotypes: about 81.9% of IR-seq clonotypes (approximately 4% of reads), 60% to 75% of RNA-seq clonotypes (nearly 45% of reads).

The sample was a population of CD138-negative cells sorted from bone marrow. V gene TRBV6-6 combines with J gene TRBJ1-1, with D perhaps matching TRBD1 (6 bases). The receptor was derived from a donor older than 35 with multiple myeloma. Here the CDR3 DNA reads TGTGCAGTTCGCTACTCCGGGGGGCGGAGCACTGAAGCTTTCTTT. Encoded protein: CAVRYSGGRSTEAFF.